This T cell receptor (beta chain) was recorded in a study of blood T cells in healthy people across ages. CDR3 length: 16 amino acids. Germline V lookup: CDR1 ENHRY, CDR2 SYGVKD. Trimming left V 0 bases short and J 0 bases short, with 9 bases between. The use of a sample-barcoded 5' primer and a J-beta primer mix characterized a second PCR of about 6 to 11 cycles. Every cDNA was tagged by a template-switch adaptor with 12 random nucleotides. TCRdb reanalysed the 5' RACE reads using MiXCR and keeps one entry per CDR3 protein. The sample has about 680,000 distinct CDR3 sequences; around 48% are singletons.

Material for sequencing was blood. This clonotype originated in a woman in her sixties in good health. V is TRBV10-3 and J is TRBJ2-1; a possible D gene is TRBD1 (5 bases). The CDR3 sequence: CAISESKGNSYNEQFF. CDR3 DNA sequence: TGTGCCATCAGTGAGTCAAAGGGGAACTCCTACAATGAGCAGTTCTTC.